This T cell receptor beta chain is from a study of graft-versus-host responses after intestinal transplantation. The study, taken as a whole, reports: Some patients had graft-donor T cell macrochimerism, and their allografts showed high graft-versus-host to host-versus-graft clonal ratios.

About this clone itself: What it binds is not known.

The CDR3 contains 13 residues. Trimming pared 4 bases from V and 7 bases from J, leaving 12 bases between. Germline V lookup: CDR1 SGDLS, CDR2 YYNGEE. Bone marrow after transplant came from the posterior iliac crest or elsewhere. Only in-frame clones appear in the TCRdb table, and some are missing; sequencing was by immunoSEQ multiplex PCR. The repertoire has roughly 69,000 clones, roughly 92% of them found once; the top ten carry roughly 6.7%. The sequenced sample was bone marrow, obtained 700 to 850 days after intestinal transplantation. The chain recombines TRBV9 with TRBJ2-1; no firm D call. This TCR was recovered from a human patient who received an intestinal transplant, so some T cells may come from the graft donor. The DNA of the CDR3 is TGTGCCAGCAGCAACCAACCAATAAATGAGCAGTTCTTC. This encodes CASSNQPINEQFF. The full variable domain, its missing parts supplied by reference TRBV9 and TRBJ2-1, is DSGVTQTPKHLITATGQRVTLRCSPRSGDLSVYWYQQSLDQGLQFLIQYYNGEERAKGNILERFSAQQFPDLHSELNLSSLELGDSALYFCASSNQPINEQFFGPGTRLTVL.